Described below is a single T cell receptor (beta chain) sequence and its context. Its recognized antigen is unknown. No per-base quality is available; no much larger clone lies one base away. Prior to TRB sequencing, T-cell subsets (conventional T cells, CD8+ T cells, regulatory T cells, T follicular helper cells) were sorted. V loses 2 bases, J loses 4 bases, and the germline ends lie 21 bases apart. The CDR3 spans 17 residues, from the cysteine through the phenylalanine. The only DNA kept is the CDR3, 51 bases in frame from the first base. Based on the germline V gene (reference sequence), the CDR1 and CDR2 sequences are PRHDT and FYEKMQ. This entry is derived from a study of stem cell transplantation in POMP-related autoinflammatory disease (dated by TCRdb to about 2021). Regarding the complete study: It was hypothesized that MHC class I-dependent CD8+ T-cell differentiation and positive selection are impaired by defective thymoproteasomes, resulting in skewing of the TRB repertoire. High-throughput TRB sequencing assessed how POMP deficiency affects T-cell receptor beta repertoire diversity and CDR3 characteristics.

Receptors were amplified or captured by the immunoSEQ multiplex PCR assay. The study's own analysis went as follows. Repertoire diversity was quantified with Shannon entropy, accounting for clonal size distribution. Clonotype distribution inequality was measured with the Gini-Simpson index (Simpson_1-D). TCRdb's version of the immuneACCESS table is confined to in-frame rearrangements and falls short of the full clone set. An unresolved V gene accounts for under half of the shortfall where checked; the remainder is of unknown origin. D and trimming were read from the DNA, whereas the V and J calls and clone size are those reported in that table. For this sample the table gives 6,500 to 7,500 clones, of which 80% to 85% were detected only once. Less than 4.5% of the sample belongs to the ten largest clones. Study-level results and caveats: The number of unique TRB V-J gene pairings in PRAID patients was restricted. Statistical significance for the trend toward lower diversity and increased clonality in PRAID patients was reached only for regulatory T cells. Across all analyzed T-cell subsets, PRAID patients tended toward lower TRB diversity and higher clonality.

This clonotype originated in a human donor in good health. The chain links TRBV13 with TRBJ2-7; the D region possibly corresponds to TRBD2 (7 bases align). The sequenced sample consisted of a CXCR5-defined cell subset from PBMCs. The CDR3 loop reads CASSLRGGGGAPYEQYF. The DNA sequence is as follows: TGTGCCAGCAGCTTACGGGGTGGAGGGGGGGCCCCTTACGAGCAGTACTTC.